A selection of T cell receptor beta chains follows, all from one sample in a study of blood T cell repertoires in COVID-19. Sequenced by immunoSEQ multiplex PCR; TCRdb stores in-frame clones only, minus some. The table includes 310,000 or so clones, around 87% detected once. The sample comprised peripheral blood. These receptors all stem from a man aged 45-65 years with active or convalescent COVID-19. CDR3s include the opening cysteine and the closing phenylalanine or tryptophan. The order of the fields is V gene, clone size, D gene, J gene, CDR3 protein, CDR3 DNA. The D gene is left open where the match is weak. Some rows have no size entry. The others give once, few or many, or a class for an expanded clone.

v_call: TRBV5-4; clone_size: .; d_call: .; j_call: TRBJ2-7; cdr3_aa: CASNLIPQGSHEQYF; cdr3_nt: TGTGCCAGCAACCTCATCCCACAGGGATCCCACGAGCAGTACTTC
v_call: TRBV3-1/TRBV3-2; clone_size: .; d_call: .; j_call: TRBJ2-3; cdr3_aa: CASSQLTTDTQYF; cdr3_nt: TGTGCCAGCAGCCAACTTACAACAGATACGCAGTATTTT
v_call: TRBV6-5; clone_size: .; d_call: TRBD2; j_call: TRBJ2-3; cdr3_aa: CASTAGAGDTQYF; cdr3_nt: TGTGCCAGCACGGCGGGAGCAGGAGATACGCAGTATTTT
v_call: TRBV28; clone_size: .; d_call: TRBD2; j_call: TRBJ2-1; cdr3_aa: CASSSSSGGSYNEQFF; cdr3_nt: TGTGCCAGCAGTTCCTCTAGCGGGGGGTCTTACAATGAGCAGTTCTTC
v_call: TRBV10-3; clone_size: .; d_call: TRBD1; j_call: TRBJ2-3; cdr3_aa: CAISGDRGTDTQYF; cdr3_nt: TGTGCCATCAGTGGGGACAGGGGCACAGATACGCAGTATTTT
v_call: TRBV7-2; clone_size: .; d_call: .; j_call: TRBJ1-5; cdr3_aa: CASSLAGRQPQHF; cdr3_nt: TGTGCCAGCAGCTTAGCGGGGCGTCAGCCCCAGCATTTT
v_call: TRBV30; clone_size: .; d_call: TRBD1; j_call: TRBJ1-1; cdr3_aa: CAWSMGTASKAFF; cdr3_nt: TGTGCCTGGAGTATGGGGACAGCATCCAAAGCTTTCTTT
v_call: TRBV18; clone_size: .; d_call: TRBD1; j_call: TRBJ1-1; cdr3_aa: CASWRQGSEAFF; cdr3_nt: TGTGCCAGCTGGCGACAGGGGTCTGAAGCTTTCTTT
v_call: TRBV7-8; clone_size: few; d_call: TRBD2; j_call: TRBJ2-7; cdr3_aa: CASSLNPPGTSGRASEQYF; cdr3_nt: TGTGCCAGCAGCTTAAACCCCCCCGGGACTAGCGGGAGGGCTAGTGAGCAGTACTTC
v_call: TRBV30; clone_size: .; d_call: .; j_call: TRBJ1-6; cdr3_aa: CASCPTVNSPLHF; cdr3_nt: TGTGCCTCCTGCCCCACGGTGAATTCACCCCTCCACTTT
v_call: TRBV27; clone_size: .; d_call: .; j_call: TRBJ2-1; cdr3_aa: CASSLYSDNEQFF; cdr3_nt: TGTGCCAGCAGTTTGTACAGTGACAATGAGCAGTTCTTC
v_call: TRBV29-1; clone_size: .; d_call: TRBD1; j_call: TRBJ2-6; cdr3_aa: CSVGTGDSSGANVLTF; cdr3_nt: TGCAGCGTTGGGACAGGGGACTCCTCTGGGGCCAACGTCCTGACTTTC
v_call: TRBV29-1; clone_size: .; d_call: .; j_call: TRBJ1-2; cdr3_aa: CSVVDSYGYTF; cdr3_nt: TGCAGCGTTGTTGACAGCTATGGCTACACCTTC
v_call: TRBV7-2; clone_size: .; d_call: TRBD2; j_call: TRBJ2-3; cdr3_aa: CASSSYGGADTQYF; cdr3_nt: TGTGCCAGCAGCTCATACGGGGGGGCAGATACGCAGTATTTT
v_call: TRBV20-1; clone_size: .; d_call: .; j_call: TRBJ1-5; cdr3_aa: CSASDIYRTDNQPQHF; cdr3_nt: TGCAGTGCTAGTGATATCTACCGCACTGACAATCAGCCCCAGCATTTT
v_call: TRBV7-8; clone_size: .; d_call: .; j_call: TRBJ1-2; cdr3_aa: CASSASGLANYGYTF; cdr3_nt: TGTGCCAGCAGCGCATCAGGGTTAGCTAACTATGGCTACACCTTC
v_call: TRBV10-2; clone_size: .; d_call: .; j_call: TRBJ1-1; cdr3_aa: CASSDQGLDTEAFF; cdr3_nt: TGCGCCAGCAGTGACCAGGGCTTGGACACTGAAGCTTTCTTT
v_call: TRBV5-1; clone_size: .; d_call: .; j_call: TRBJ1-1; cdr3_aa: CASSLVLGGRQNTEAFF; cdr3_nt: TGCGCCAGCAGCTTGGTTTTGGGGGGGAGGCAGAACACTGAAGCTTTCTTT
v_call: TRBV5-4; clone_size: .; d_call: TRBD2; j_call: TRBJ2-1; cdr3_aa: CASSLGGEQFF; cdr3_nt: TGTGCCAGCAGCCTGGGAGGGGAGCAGTTCTTC
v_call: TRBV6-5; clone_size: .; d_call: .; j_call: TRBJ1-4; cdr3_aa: CASSYEPRVGEKLFF; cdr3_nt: TGTGCCAGCAGTTACGAACCCAGGGTTGGTGAAAAACTGTTTTTT
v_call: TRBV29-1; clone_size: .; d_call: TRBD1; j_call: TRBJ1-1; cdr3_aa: CSVERMRDSRWNTEAFF; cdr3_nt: TGCAGCGTTGAAAGGATGAGGGACAGTCGCTGGAACACTGAAGCTTTCTTT
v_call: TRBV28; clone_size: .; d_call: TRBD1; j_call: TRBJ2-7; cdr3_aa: CASSRQGSRRYEQYF; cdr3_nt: TGTGCCAGCAGTCGACAGGGATCTCGGCGCTACGAGCAGTACTTC
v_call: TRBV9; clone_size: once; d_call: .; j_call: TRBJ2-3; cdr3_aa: CASSVVPSRTDTQYF; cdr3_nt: TGTGCCAGCAGCGTAGTCCCGAGCCGCACAGATACGCAGTATTTT
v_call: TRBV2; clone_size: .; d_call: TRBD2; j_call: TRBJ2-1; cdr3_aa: CASAASSGGYNEQFF; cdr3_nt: TGTGCCAGCGCCGCGTCTAGCGGGGGTTACAATGAGCAGTTCTTC
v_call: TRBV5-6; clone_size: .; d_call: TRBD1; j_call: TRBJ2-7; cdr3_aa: CASSSSGTGGNEQYF; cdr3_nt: TGTGCCAGCAGCTCATCCGGGACAGGGGGCAACGAGCAGTACTTC
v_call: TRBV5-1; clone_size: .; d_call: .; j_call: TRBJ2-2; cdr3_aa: CASSFPRISVSGYTGELFF; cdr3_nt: TGCGCCAGCAGCTTTCCCAGGATTAGTGTGAGCGGGTACACCGGGGAGCTGTTTTTT
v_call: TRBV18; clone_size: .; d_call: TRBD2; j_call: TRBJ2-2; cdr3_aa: CASSQMGGSTGELFF; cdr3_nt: TGTGCCAGCTCACAGATGGGAGGGAGCACCGGGGAGCTGTTTTTT
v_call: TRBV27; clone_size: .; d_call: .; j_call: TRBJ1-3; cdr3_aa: CASKSTGRSGNTIYF; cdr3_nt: TGTGCCAGCAAATCCACAGGGCGCTCTGGAAACACCATATATTTT
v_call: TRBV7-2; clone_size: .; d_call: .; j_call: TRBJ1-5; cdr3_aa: CASSFKGDSNQPQHF; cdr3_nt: TGTGCCAGCAGCTTTAAAGGGGATAGCAATCAGCCCCAGCATTTT
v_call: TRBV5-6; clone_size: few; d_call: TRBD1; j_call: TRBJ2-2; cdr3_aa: CASSLYDRDPNTGELFF; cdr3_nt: TGTGCCAGCAGCTTATACGACAGGGATCCAAACACCGGGGAGCTGTTTTTT
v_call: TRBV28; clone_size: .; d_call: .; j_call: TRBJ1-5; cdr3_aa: CASSLPPGGQPQHF; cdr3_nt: TGTGCCAGCAGTTTACCCCCGGGGGGTCAGCCCCAGCATTTT
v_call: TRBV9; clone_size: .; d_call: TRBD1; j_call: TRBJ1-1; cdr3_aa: CASSVRGTGVEAEAFF; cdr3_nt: TGTGCCAGCAGCGTAAGGGGGACAGGTGTCGAGGCTGAAGCTTTCTTT
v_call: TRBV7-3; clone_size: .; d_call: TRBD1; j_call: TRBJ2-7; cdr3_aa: CASSLTRTGPSEQYF; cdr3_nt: TGTGCCAGCAGCTTAACGAGGACAGGGCCCTCCGAGCAGTACTTC
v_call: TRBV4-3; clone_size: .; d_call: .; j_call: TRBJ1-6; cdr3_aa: CASSQVVGFYANSPLHF; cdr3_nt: TGCGCCAGCAGCCAAGTTGTCGGGTTTTACGCTAATTCACCCCTCCACTTT
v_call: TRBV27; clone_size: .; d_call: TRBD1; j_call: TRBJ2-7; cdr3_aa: CASRKQGSSYEQYF; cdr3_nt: TGTGCCAGCAGAAAACAGGGGAGCTCCTACGAGCAGTACTTC
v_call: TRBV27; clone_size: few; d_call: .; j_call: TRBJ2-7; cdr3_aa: CASSPRGRRVDNNEQYF; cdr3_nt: TGTGCCAGCAGTCCCAGAGGTAGGAGGGTGGATAACAACGAGCAGTACTTC
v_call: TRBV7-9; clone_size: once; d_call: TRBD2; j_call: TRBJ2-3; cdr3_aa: CASSLLAGGGDTQYF; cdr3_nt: TGTGCCAGCAGCCTCTTAGCGGGAGGAGGAGATACGCAGTATTTT
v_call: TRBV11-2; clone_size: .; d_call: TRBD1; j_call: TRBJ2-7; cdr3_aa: CASSLRRQGPYEQYF; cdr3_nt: TGTGCCAGCAGCTTACGTCGACAGGGTCCCTACGAGCAGTACTTC
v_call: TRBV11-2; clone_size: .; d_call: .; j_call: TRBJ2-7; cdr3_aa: CASSSYYEQYF; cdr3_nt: TGTGCCAGCAGCTCTTACTACGAGCAGTACTTC
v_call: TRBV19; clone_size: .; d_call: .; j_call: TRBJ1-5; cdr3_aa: CASSMGRDTHSNQPQHF; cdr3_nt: TGTGCCAGTAGTATGGGCCGGGACACCCATAGCAATCAGCCCCAGCATTTT
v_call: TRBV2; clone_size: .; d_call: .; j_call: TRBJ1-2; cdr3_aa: CASSGQNYGYTF; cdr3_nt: TGTGCCAGCTCGGGACAAAATTATGGCTACACCTTC
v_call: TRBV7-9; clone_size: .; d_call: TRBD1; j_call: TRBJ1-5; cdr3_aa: CASSSGQRIKHF; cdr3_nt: TGTGCCAGCAGCTCGGGACAGAGAATAAAGCATTTT
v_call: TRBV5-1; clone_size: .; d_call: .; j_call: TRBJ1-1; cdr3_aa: CASSFEAVGNTEAFF; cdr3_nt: TGCGCCAGCAGCTTCGAGGCTGTCGGGAACACTGAAGCTTTCTTT
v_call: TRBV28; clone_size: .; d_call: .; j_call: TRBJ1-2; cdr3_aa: CASSLQDTYGYTF; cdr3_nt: TGTGCCAGCAGTTTACAGGACACCTATGGCTACACCTTC
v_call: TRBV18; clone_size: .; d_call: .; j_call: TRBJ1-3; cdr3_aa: CASSRGADRSGNTVYF; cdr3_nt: TGTGCCAGCTCCCGCGGGGCCGATCGCTCTGGAAACACCGTATATTTT
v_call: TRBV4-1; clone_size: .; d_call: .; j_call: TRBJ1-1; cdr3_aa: CASSQVAPGYVGKKAFF; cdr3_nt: TGCGCCAGCAGCCAAGTCGCGCCGGGATATGTCGGCAAAAAAGCTTTCTTT
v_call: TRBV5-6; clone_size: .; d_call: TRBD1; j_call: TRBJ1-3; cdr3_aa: CASSLGQSGNTIYF; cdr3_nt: TGTGCCAGCAGCCTGGGACAGTCCGGAAACACCATATATTTT
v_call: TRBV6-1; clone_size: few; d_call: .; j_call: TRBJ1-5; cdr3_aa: CASSAGRGVNAQPQHF; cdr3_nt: TGTGCCAGCAGTGCCGGGAGAGGAGTGAATGCTCAGCCCCAGCATTTT
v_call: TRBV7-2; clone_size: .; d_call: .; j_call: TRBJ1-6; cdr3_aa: CASSLTARQFQYNSPLHF; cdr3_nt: TGTGCCAGCAGCCTTACCGCCAGACAATTTCAGTATAATTCACCCCTCCACTTT
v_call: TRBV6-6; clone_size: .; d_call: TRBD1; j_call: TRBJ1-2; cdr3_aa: CASRETGVQGYTF; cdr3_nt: TGTGCCAGCAGAGAAACAGGGGTCCAGGGCTACACCTTC
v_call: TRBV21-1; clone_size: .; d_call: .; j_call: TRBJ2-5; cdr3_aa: CASSTLGTSGGGFGTQYF; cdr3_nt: TGTGCCAGCAGCACCCTGGGGACTAGCGGGGGGGGCTTCGGGACCCAGTACTTC
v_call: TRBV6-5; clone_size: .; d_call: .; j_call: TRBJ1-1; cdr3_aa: CASLPPRLMNTEAFF; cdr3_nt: TGTGCCAGCTTACCGCCGCGCCTCATGAACACTGAAGCTTTCTTT
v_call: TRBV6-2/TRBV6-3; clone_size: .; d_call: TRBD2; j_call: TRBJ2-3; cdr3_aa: CASSYLRTSGRTDTQYF; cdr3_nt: TGTGCCAGCAGTTACCTCAGGACTAGCGGGAGAACAGATACGCAGTATTTT
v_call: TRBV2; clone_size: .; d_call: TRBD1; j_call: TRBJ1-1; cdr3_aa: CASSDRGDTEAFF; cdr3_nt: TGTGCCAGCAGTGACAGGGGGGACACTGAAGCTTTCTTT
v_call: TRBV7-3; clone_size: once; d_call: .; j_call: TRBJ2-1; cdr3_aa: CASSLSGANNEQFF; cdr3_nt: TGTGCCAGCAGCTTAAGTGGGGCCAACAATGAGCAGTTCTTC
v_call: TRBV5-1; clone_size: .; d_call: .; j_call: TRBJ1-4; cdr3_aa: CASSLVAGAGEKLFF; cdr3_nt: TGCGCCAGCAGCTTGGTAGCCGGGGCGGGAGAAAAACTGTTTTTT
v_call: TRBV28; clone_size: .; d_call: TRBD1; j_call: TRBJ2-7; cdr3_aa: CASSSGDRAREKYF; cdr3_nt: TGTGCCAGCAGTTCTGGGGACAGGGCGCGAGAAAAGTACTTC
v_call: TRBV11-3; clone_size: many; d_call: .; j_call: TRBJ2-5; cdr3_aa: CASSLDSQETQYF; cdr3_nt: TGTGCCAGCAGCTTAGACAGTCAAGAGACCCAGTACTTC
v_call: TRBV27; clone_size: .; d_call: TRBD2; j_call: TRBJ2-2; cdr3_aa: CASSLFGGVTGELFF; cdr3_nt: TGTGCCAGCAGTTTATTCGGGGGGGTTACCGGGGAGCTGTTTTTT
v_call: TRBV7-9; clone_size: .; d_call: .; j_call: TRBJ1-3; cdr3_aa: CASRQLSSGNTIYF; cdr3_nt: TGTGCCAGCAGACAACTAAGCTCTGGAAACACCATATATTTT